The 4 T cell receptor beta chains below were found in one sample sequenced in a study of blood T cell repertoires in COVID-19. Libraries were prepared by immunoSEQ multiplex PCR; TCRdb keeps only in-frame clonotypes and omits some of them. This table holds 65,000 to 75,000 clones, roughly 81% found once. Sequenced input: peripheral blood. The receptors were sampled from a man older than 75 with acute or convalescent COVID-19.

The chain recombines TRBV5-1 with TRBJ2-1; no firm D call. V lost 3 bases, J lost 6 bases, and 10 bases lay in between. The germline CDR1 and CDR2 sequences are SGHRS and YFSETQ. The CDR3 is 13 residues long. CDR3 sequence reads: CASSSRSRNEQFF. The CDR3, as DNA: TGCGCCAGCAGCTCGAGATCGCGCAATGAGCAGTTCTTC.

This sequence joins TRBV11-2 and TRBJ1-5, with D possibly TRBD1 on 6 matching bases. This CDR3 is 15 amino acids long. The germline gives CDR1 SGHAT, CDR2 FQNNGV. Trimming took off 1 base at V and 3 bases at J, with 10 bases between the two ends. CDR3 region: CASSLGGHLNQPQHF. The CDR3 coding sequence is TGTGCCAGCAGCTTAGGGGGACACCTCAATCAGCCCCAGCATTTT.

This clone has just a few counts. The rearrangement uses TRBV7-9 and TRBJ1-3; 7 nucleotides line up with TRBD1. V dropped 4 bases and J dropped 1; count of bases not matched to a gene: 4. The CDR3 has 15 residues. Per the germline V gene, CDR1 is SEHNR and CDR2 is FQNEAQ (reference sequence). For the CDR3, the DNA is TGTGCCAGCAGCTCTCCGACAGGGTCTGGAAACACCATATATTTT. It specifies CASSSPTGSGNTIYF.

This clone was seen only once. The chain has TRBV18 and TRBJ2-5; D gene unclear. The CDR3 covers 15 residues. Germline V gives CDR1 KGHSH, CDR2 LQKENI. With 3 bases removed from V and 2 bases from J, the gap between germline ends came to 13 bases. CDR3 nucleotide sequence: TGTGCCAGCTCACCCCCTTTGGCAGGACAAGAGACCCAGTACTTC. Residues: CASSPPLAGQETQYF.